The present entry profiles one TCR beta chain with its context. The antigen is unknown. In preparing the TRB cDNA libraries, 5' RACE with UMI labels was used. Each CDR3 protein gets one entry in TCRdb, which reprocessed the 5' RACE reads and gives no DNA. This sample's table reports 150,000 to 170,000 distinct CDR3 sequences. Germline CDR1 and CDR2: SGHKS and YYEKEE (reference sequence). This CDR3 comprises 14 residues. This sample stems from a study of CXCR3-negative and CXCR3-positive naive CD8 T cells. Findings and caveats of the study: TRB CDR3 hydrophobicity was greater in CXCR3-positive naive cells than in CXCR3-negative naive cells. Memory CD8+ T cell repertoires were far less diverse than both naive subsets. Naive subsets showed comparable surface CD5, and TCR interaction strength was also inferred from TRB CDR3 physicochemistry.

The receptor's source is a human donor in good health. Some clones in this sample may be carry-over from other donors' samples. Sequencing input: naive CXCR3+ CD8+ T cells from blood. This sample's subset: CD45RO-CCR7+CD27+CD95- naive CD8+ T cells expressing CXCR3 (TNR3+). The chain recombines TRBV5-5 with TRBJ2-7; without DNA, the TCRdb call of TRBD1 cannot be checked. CDR3 residues: CASSFFRDTYEQYF.